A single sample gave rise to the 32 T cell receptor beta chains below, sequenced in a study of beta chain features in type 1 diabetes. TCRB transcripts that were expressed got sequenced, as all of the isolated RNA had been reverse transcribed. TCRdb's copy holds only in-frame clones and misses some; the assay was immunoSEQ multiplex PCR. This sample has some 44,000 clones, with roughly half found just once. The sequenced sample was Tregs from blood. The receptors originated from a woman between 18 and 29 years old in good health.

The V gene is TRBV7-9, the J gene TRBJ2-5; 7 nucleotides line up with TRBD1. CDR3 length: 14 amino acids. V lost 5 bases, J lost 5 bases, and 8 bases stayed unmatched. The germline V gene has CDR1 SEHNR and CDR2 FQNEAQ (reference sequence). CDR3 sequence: CASSIGTVGETQYF. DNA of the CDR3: TGTGCCAGCAGCATAGGGACAGTAGGCGAGACCCAGTACTTC.

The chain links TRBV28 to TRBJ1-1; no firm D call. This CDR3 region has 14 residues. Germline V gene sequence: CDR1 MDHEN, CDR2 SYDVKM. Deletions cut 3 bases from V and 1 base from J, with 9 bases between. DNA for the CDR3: TGTGCCAGCAGTTTGGTCCAGGAGAACACTGAAGCTTTCTTT. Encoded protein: CASSLVQENTEAFF.

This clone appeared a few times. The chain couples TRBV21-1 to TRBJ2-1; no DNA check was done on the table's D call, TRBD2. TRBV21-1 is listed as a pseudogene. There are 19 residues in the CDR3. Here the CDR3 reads CASSTLAEIVRSSYNEQFF. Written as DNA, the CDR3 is TGTGCCAGCAGCACTCTAGCGGAAATCGTTAGGAGCTCCTACAATGAGCAGTTCTTC.

Here the CDR3 reads CAISESRWSSYEQYF. DNA of the CDR3: TGTGCCATCAGTGAGTCAAGATGGAGCTCCTACGAGCAGTACTTC. The genes are TRBV10-3 and TRBJ2-5; D remains unclear. Judging by the DNA end, TRBJ2-7 fits better; the J call may be wrong. The germline V gene encodes CDR1 ENHRY and CDR2 SYGVKD. This CDR3 comprises 15 residues.

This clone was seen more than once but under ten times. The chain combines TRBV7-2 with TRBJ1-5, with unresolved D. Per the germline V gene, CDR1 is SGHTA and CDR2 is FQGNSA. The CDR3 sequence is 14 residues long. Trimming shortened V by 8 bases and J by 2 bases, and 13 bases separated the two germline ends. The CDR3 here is CASDIGGGNQPQHF. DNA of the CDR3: TGTGCCAGCGACATCGGTGGTGGCAATCAGCCCCAGCATTTT.

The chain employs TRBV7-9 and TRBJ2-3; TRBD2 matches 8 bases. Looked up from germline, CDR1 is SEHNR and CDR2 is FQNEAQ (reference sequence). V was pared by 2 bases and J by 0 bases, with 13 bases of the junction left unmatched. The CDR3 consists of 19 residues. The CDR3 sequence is CASSLWPSGFRTSTDTQYF. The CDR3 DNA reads TGTGCCAGCAGCTTATGGCCTAGCGGGTTCCGGACTAGCACAGATACGCAGTATTTT.

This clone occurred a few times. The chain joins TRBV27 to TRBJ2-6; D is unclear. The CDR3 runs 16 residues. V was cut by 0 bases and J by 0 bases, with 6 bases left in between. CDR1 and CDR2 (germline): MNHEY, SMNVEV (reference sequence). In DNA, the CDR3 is TGTGCCAGCAGTTTATCCGGTAACTCTGGGGCCAACGTCCTGACTTTC. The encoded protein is CASSLSGNSGANVLTF.

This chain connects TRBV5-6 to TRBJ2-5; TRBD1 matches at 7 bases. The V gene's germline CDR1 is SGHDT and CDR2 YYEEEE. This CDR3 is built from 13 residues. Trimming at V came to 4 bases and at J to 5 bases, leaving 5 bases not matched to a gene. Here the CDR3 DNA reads TGTGCCAGCAGCAAGACAGGGCTGGAGACCCAGTACTTC. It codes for CASSKTGLETQYF.

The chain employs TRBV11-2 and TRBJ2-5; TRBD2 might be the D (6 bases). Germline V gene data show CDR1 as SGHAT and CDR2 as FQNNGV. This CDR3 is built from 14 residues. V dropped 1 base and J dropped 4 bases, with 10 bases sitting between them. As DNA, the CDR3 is TGTGCCAGCAGCTTAGGGCGGGGAGGAGAGACCCAGTACTTC. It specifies CASSLGRGGETQYF.

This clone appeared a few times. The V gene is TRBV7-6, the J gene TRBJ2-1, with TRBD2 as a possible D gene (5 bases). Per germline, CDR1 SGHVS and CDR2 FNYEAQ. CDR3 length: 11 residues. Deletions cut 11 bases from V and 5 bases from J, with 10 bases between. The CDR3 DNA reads TGTGCCGCGGGTGTCCACAATGAGCAGTTCTTC. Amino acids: CAAGVHNEQFF.

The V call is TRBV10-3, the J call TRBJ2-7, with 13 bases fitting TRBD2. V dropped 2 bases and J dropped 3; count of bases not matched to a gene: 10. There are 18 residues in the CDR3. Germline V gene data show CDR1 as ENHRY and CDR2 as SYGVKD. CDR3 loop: CAISETWTSGRGIYEQYF. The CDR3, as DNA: TGTGCCATCAGTGAGACATGGACTAGCGGGAGAGGCATCTACGAGCAGTACTTC.

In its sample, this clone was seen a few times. The DNA for the CDR3 is TGTGCCAGCAGTCGGACTGTAGGGGGTGAGACCCAGTACTTC. This sequence encodes CASSRTVGGETQYF. The rearrangement joins TRBV27 to TRBJ2-5; perhaps TRBD1 as D (6 bases). Per germline, CDR1 MNHEY and CDR2 SMNVEV (reference sequence). There are 14 residues in the CDR3. V lost 5 bases, J lost 5 bases, and 15 bases lay in between.

CDR3 sequence (DNA): TGTGCCAGCAGCCCCGGTCGGCTTGGAGGCTATCAAGAGACCCAGTACTTC. Protein: CASSPGRLGGYQETQYF. V and J are TRBV7-7 and TRBJ2-5; TRBD2 might be the D (5 bases). This CDR3 region has 17 residues. V was trimmed by 5 bases and J by 2 bases, leaving 21 bases between them. CDR1 and CDR2 (germline): SSHAT, FNYEAQ (reference sequence).

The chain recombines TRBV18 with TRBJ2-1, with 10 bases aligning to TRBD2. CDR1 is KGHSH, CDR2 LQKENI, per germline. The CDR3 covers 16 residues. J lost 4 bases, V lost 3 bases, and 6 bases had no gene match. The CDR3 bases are TGTGCCAGCTCACCTGGCGGAGCGGGAGGGTACAATGAGCAGTTCTTC. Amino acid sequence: CASSPGGAGGYNEQFF.

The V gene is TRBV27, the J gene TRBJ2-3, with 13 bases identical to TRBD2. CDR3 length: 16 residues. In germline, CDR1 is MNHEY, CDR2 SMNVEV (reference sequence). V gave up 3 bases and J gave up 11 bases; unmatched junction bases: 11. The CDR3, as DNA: TGTGCCAGCAGTTTTGCATCTAGACTAGCGGGAGGCGAGCAGTATTTT. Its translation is CASSFASRLAGGEQYF.

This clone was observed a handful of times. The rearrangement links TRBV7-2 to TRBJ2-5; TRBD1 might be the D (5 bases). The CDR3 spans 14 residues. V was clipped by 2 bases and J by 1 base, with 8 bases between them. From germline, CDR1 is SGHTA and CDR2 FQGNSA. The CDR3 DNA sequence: TGTGCCAGCAGCTTACAGGGTTCCCAAGAGACCCAGTACTTC. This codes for CASSLQGSQETQYF.

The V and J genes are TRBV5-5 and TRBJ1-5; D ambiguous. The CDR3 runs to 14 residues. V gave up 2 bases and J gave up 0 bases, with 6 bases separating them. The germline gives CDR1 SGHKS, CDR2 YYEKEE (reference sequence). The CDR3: CASSFADSNQPQHF. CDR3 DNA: TGTGCCAGCAGCTTCGCAGATAGCAATCAGCCCCAGCATTTT.

The CDR3 sequence: CASSPDFSSYNEQFF. The DNA of the CDR3 is TGTGCCAGCAGCCCTGACTTTAGCTCCTACAATGAGCAGTTCTTC. The chain recombines TRBV7-7 with TRBJ2-1, with D unresolved. The CDR3 length is 15 residues. Germline V gene lookup returns CDR1 SSHAT and CDR2 FNYEAQ (reference sequence). V lost 5 bases and J lost 0, with 11 bases in between.

The CDR3 here is CASSSYAVAGVGGELFF. The CDR3 DNA reads TGTGCCAGCAGCTCCTATGCCGTAGCGGGAGTGGGCGGGGAGCTGTTTTTT. V usage is TRBV7-6 and J usage is TRBJ2-2; 9 nucleotides agree with TRBD2. V was clipped by 4 bases and J by 7 bases; unmatched bases: 13. The CDR3 spans 17 residues. The germline V gene has CDR1 SGHVS and CDR2 FNYEAQ.

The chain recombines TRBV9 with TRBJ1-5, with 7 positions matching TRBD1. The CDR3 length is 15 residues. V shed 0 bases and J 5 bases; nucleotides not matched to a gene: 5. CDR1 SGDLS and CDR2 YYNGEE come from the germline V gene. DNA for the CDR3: TGTGCCAGCAGCGTAGGTCAGGGGGAGCATCAGCCCCAGCATTTT. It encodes CASSVGQGEHQPQHF.

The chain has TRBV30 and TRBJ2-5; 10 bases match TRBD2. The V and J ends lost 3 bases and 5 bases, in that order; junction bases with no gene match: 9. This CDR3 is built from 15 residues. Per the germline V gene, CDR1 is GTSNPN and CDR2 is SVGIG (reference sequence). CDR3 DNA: TGTGCCTGGAGAGCTAGCGGGAGCTCTTTGGAGACCCAGTACTTC. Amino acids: CAWRASGSSLETQYF. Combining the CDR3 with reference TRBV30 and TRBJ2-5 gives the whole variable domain SQTIHQWPATLVQPVGSPLSLECTVEGTSNPNLYWYRQAAGRGLQLLFYSVGIGQISSEVPQNLSASRPQDRQFILSSKKLLLSDSGFYLCAWRASGSSLETQYFGPGTRLLVL.

CDR3 sequence: CASSQVPPTSRYADTQYF. Written as DNA, the CDR3 is TGCGCCAGCAGCCAAGTTCCCCCCACTAGTCGGTATGCAGATACGCAGTATTTT. The chain has TRBV4-1 and TRBJ2-3; TRBD2 is a possible D gene (5 bases). Trimming shortened V by 1 base and J by 4 bases, and 21 bases separated the two germline ends. This CDR3 comprises 18 residues. The germline CDR1 and CDR2 sequences are MGHRA and YSYEKL.

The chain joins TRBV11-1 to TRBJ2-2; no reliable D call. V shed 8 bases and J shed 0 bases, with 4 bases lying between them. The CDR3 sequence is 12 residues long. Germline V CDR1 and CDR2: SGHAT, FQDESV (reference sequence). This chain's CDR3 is CASGPNTGELFF. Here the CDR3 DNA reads TGTGCCAGCGGGCCGAACACCGGGGAGCTGTTTTTT.

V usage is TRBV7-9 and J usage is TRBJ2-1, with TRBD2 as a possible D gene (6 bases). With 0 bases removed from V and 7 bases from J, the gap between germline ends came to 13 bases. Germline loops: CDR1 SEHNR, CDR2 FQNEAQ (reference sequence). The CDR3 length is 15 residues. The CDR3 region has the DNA TGTGCCAGCAGCTTAGCGCTTGGTAGCGGAAATGAGCAGTTCTTC. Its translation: CASSLALGSGNEQFF.

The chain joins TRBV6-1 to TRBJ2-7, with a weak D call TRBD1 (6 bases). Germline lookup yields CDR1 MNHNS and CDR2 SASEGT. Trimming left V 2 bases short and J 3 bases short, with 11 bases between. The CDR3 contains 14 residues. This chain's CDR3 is CASSELQGNYEQYF. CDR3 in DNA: TGTGCCAGCAGTGAACTTCAGGGGAACTACGAGCAGTACTTC.

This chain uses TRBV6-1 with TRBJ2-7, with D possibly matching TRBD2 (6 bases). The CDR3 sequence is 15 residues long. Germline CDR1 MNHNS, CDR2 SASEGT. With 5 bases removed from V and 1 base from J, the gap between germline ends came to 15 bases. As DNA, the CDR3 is TGTGCCAGCAGTCCCCGTGGGGCGGGGTCCTACGAGCAGTACTTC. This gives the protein CASSPRGAGSYEQYF.

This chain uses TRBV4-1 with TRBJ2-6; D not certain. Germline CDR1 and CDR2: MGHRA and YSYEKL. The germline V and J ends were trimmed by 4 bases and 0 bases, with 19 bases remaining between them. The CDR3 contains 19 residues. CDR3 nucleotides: TGCGCCAGCAGCCCCTACTTTGGGCCACCACCCTCTGGGGCCAACGTCCTGACTTTC. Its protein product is CASSPYFGPPPSGANVLTF.

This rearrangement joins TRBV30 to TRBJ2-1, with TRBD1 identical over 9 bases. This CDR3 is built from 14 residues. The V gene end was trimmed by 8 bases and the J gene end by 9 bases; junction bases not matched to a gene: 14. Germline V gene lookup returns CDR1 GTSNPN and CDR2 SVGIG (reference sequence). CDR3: CAILRDRAVGEQFF. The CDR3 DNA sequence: TGTGCCATACTCCGGGACAGGGCCGTGGGTGAGCAGTTCTTC.

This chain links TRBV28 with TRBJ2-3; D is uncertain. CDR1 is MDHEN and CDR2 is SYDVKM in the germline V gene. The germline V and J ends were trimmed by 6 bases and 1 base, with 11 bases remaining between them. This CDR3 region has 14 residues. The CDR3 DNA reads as TGTGCCAGCAGCCCAAACTACCGCACAGATACGCAGTATTTT. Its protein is CASSPNYRTDTQYF.

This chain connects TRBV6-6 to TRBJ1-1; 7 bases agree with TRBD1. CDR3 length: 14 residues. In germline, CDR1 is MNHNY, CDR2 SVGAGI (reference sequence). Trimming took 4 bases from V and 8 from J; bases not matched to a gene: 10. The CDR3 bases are TGTGCCAGCAGTTCTCCCGAGGGGGCGAGAGAAGCTTTCTTT. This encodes CASSSPEGAREAFF.

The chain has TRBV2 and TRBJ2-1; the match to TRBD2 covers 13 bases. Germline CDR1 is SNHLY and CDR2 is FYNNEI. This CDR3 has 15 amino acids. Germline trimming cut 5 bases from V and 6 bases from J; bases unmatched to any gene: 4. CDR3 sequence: CASSYGLAGVNEQFF. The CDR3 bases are TGTGCCAGCAGTTACGGACTAGCGGGAGTCAATGAGCAGTTCTTC.

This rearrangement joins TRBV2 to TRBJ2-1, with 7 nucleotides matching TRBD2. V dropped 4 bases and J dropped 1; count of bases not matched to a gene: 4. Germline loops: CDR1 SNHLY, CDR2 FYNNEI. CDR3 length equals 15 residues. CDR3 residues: CASSVGGFSYNEQFF. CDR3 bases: TGTGCCAGCAGTGTGGGGGGGTTTTCCTACAATGAGCAGTTCTTC.